What follows are 24 T cell receptor beta chains derived from one specimen sequenced in a study of T cell responses to AZD1222 COVID-19 vaccine. The table came from immunoSEQ multiplex PCR; TCRdb's copy has only in-frame clones and leaves some out. The data show 90,000 or so clones, about 88% seen once. The source was peripheral blood, collected 28 days after the second AZD1222 dose. Receptors originate from an adult who received the AZD1222 COVID-19 vaccine.

This rearrangement joins TRBV5-1 to TRBJ1-2, with 7 bases lining up with TRBD1. Germline V CDR1 and CDR2: SGHRS, YFSETQ. The CDR3 covers 15 residues. V lost 4 bases, J lost 0 bases, and 6 bases stayed unmatched. This chain's CDR3 is CASSPGQPTNYGYTF. As DNA, the CDR3 is TGCGCCAGCAGCCCGGGACAGCCCACTAACTATGGCTACACCTTC.

CDR3 sequence reads: CASSLKGYIQYF. The CDR3 DNA follows: TGTGCCAGCAGTTTGAAGGGATACATTCAGTACTTC. This chain joins TRBV28 and TRBJ2-4, with D unresolved. The CDR3 extends over 12 amino acids. The V gene lost 3 bases and the J gene lost 8 bases, with 8 bases spanning the gap. From germline, CDR1 is MDHEN and CDR2 SYDVKM.

The rearrangement links TRBV6-2 or TRBV6-3 to TRBJ2-5; no firm D call. The germline V gene has CDR1 MNHEY and CDR2 SVGEGT. The CDR3 runs 13 residues. V was trimmed by 2 bases and J by 5 bases, leaving 9 bases between them. This CDR3 is CASSYEVMETQYF. CDR3 nucleotide sequence: TGTGCCAGCAGTTACGAAGTGATGGAGACCCAGTACTTC.

This clone is a singleton in its sample. The J gene is TRBJ1-1, the V gene TRBV5-4, with D maybe TRBD1 (5 bases). In germline, CDR1 is SGHNT, CDR2 YYREEE (reference sequence). Deletions cut 4 bases from V and 4 bases from J, with 14 bases between. This CDR3 region has 14 residues. CDR3 sequence (DNA): TGTGCCAGCAGCCCATATCGGGGGAGCACTGAAGCTTTCTTT. Its translation: CASSPYRGSTEAFF.

This clone came up a few times. The chain links TRBV5-6 to TRBJ2-3, with TRBD1 matching 11 bases. Germline trimming cut 3 bases from V and 3 bases from J; bases unmatched to any gene: 3. The germline V gene has CDR1 SGHDT and CDR2 YYEEEE. The CDR3 extends over 15 amino acids. The CDR3 nucleotides are TGTGCCAGCAGCTGGACAGGGGGCAGAACAGATACGCAGTATTTT. Its translation: CASSWTGGRTDTQYF.

The chain is built from TRBV19 and TRBJ2-6; 9 positions agree with TRBD1. V lost 4 bases to trimming and J lost 0 bases; unmatched junction nucleotides: 4. Germline CDR1 LNHDA, CDR2 SQIVND (reference sequence). The CDR3 consists of 17 residues. Here the CDR3 DNA reads TGTGCCAGTAGTAGGACAGGGGTCGTCTCTGGGGCCAACGTCCTGACTTTC. Amino acids: CASSRTGVVSGANVLTF.

V usage is TRBV11-2 and J usage is TRBJ1-1; 9 positions agree with TRBD1. CDR1 is SGHAT and CDR2 is FQNNGV in the germline V gene. With V trimmed by 2 bases and J by 0 bases, 4 bases remained unmatched. This CDR3 is built from 16 residues. As DNA, the CDR3 is TGTGCCAGCAGCTTATTTCGGACAGGGGTGAACACTGAAGCTTTCTTT. Protein sequence: CASSLFRTGVNTEAFF. Variable domain in full (rest from reference TRBV11-2 and TRBJ1-1): EAGVAQSPRYKIIEKRQSVAFWCNPISGHATLYWYQQILGQGPKLLIQFQNNGVVDDSQLPKDRFSAERLKGVDSTLKIQPAKLEDSAVYLCASSLFRTGVNTEAFFGQGTRLTVV.

The rearrangement links TRBV9 to TRBJ2-1; 15 bases fit TRBD2. CDR1 and CDR2 from the germline V gene are SGDLS and YYNGEE. V gave up 0 bases and J gave up 9 bases; unmatched junction bases: 7. The CDR3 is made up of 17 amino acids. The DNA for the CDR3 is TGTGCCAGCAGCGTAGGAGAGGGGACTAGCGGGGGGAGTGAGCAGTTCTTC. Translating it yields CASSVGEGTSGGSEQFF.

This chain joins TRBV10-3 and TRBJ1-2, with D tentatively TRBD1 (6 bases). The V and J ends lost 9 bases and 7 bases respectively, with 15 bases between them. This CDR3 comprises 12 residues. Germline CDR1 and CDR2: ENHRY and SYGVKD. The CDR3: CAITGTRGGYTF. The CDR3 DNA reads TGTGCCATTACAGGTACCAGGGGTGGCTACACCTTC.

The rearrangement joins TRBV7-9 to TRBJ1-5; 7 bases fit TRBD1. J was trimmed by 6 bases and V by 5 bases; bases with no gene match: 10. The CDR3 sequence is 15 residues long. Germline loops: CDR1 SEHNR, CDR2 FQNEAQ (reference sequence). The CDR3 loop is CASSPGGGAGQPQHF. In nucleotides, the CDR3 is TGTGCCAGCAGCCCAGGGGGGGGCGCGGGTCAGCCCCAGCATTTT. The variable domain in full, completed from reference TRBV7-9 and TRBJ1-5, reads DTGVSQNPRHKITKRGQNVTFRCDPISEHNRLYWYRQTLGQGPEFLTYFQNEAQLEKSRLLSDRFSAERPKGSFSTLEIQRTEQGDSAMYLCASSPGGGAGQPQHFGDGTRLSIL.

The V and J genes are TRBV5-4 and TRBJ2-1; the match to TRBD2 covers 9 bases. V was pared by 2 bases and J by 5 bases, with 5 bases of the junction left unmatched. Germline values: CDR1 SGHNT, CDR2 YYREEE (reference sequence). The CDR3 has 15 amino acids. CDR3 residues: CASSFAGGTNNEQFF. The DNA for the CDR3 is TGTGCCAGCAGCTTTGCGGGGGGGACCAACAATGAGCAGTTCTTC.

This chain connects TRBV2 to TRBJ2-2, with D maybe TRBD2 (5 bases). The V and J ends lost 4 bases and 13 bases respectively, with 13 bases between them. This CDR3 contains 12 residues. Germline lookup yields CDR1 SNHLY and CDR2 FYNNEI. In DNA, the CDR3 is TGTGCCAGCAGTGTTAGACCTGGAGGGCTGTTTTTT. Protein product: CASSVRPGGLFF.

The genes are TRBV4-1 and TRBJ1-3; no reliable D call. This CDR3 has 16 residues. V dropped 1 base and J dropped 0 bases, with 10 bases sitting between them. The germline gives CDR1 MGHRA, CDR2 YSYEKL. CDR3 region: CASSQGEGSSGNTIYF. CDR3 coding DNA: TGCGCCAGCAGCCAAGGGGAGGGCAGCTCTGGAAACACCATATATTTT.

The rearrangement uses TRBV27 and TRBJ2-7; possible D gene TRBD2, 5 bases. The V gene lost 2 bases and the J gene lost 7 bases, with 18 bases spanning the gap. Looked up from germline, CDR1 is MNHEY and CDR2 is SMNVEV (reference sequence). This CDR3 comprises 15 residues. CDR3 DNA sequence: TGTGCCAGCAGTTTACGGTCAGATGGCACGGGGGAGCAGTACTTC. Amino acid sequence: CASSLRSDGTGEQYF.

The rearrangement uses TRBV11-3 and TRBJ2-5, with D maybe TRBD1 (5 bases). Germline lookup yields CDR1 SGHNT and CDR2 YENEEA. The CDR3 is 13 residues long. Trimming stripped 5 bases from V and 4 bases from J, with 11 bases between. The CDR3, as DNA: TGTGCCAGCAGCCAGGGTTGGGGAGAGACCCAGTACTTC. It encodes CASSQGWGETQYF.

The gene calls are TRBV5-1 and TRBJ2-7, with 8 bases fitting TRBD2. The germline gives CDR1 SGHRS, CDR2 YFSETQ. The V segment lost 1 base and the J segment 5 bases; nucleotides outside the gene matches: 14. The CDR3 runs to 17 residues. CDR3: CASSLPRSGGSDNEQYF. The CDR3 DNA is TGCGCCAGCAGCTTGCCGCGGAGCGGGGGCAGCGACAACGAGCAGTACTTC. Full variable domain (rest looked up from reference TRBV5-1 and TRBJ2-7): KAGVTQTPRYLIKTRGQQVTLSCSPISGHRSVSWYQQTPGQGLQFLFEYFSETQRNKGNFPGRFSGRQFSNSRSEMNVSTLELGDSALYLCASSLPRSGGSDNEQYFGPGTRLTVT.

The chain is built from TRBV12-3 or TRBV12-4 and TRBJ1-5; TRBD1 is a possible D gene (5 bases). The V and J ends lost 6 bases and 4 bases respectively, with 10 bases between them. There are 13 residues in the CDR3. This CDR3 is CASRWTTNQPQHF. Here the CDR3 DNA reads TGTGCCAGCAGGTGGACAACTAATCAGCCCCAGCATTTT.

This chain links TRBV5-1 with TRBJ2-5, with 8 positions matching TRBD1. The CDR3 spans 14 residues. V was clipped by 0 bases and J by 5 bases; unmatched bases: 3. Germline-derived CDR1 and CDR2 are SGHRS and YFSETQ. The CDR3 DNA follows: TGCGCCAGCAGCTTGGGACAGGGGATGGAGACCCAGTACTTC. Amino acids: CASSLGQGMETQYF.

This chain connects TRBV6-2 or TRBV6-3 to TRBJ2-1; TRBD2 matches 15 bases. The trim removed 5 bases at V and 9 bases at J, leaving 8 bases unmatched. The CDR3 is 16 amino acids. The germline gives CDR1 MNHEY, CDR2 SVGEGT. For the CDR3, the DNA is TGTGCCAGCAGTGGGTGGACTAGCGGGGGGGCCGGTGAGCAGTTCTTC. It yields the protein CASSGWTSGGAGEQFF.

A single count supports this clone. The genes are TRBV13 and TRBJ1-1; 7 bases align to TRBD1. This CDR3 comprises 15 residues. Germline CDR1 reads PRHDT; CDR2 reads FYEKMQ (reference sequence). V lost 5 bases, J lost 5 bases, and 11 bases stayed unmatched. The CDR3 protein is CASSLLFGRGTEAFF. The CDR3 DNA reads TGTGCCAGCAGCCTCCTCTTCGGCAGGGGGACTGAAGCTTTCTTT.

This chain joins TRBV14 and TRBJ1-1; 7 bases are a match to TRBD1. The CDR3 is made up of 15 amino acids. CDR1 is SGHDN and CDR2 is FVKESK in the germline V gene. J was trimmed by 2 bases and V by 1 base; bases with no gene match: 4. The CDR3 protein is CASSQGSGGNTEAFF. The CDR3 nucleotides are TGTGCCAGCAGCCAAGGGTCAGGGGGTAACACTGAAGCTTTCTTT.

This clone was counted only a few times. The genes are TRBV25-1 and TRBJ2-1, with a tentative D call TRBD1 (6 bases). This CDR3 has 12 amino acids. Trimming removed 8 bases from V and 9 bases from J, with 14 bases in between. Germline V gives CDR1 MGHDK, CDR2 SYGVNS. CDR3 residues: CASQGQGTEQFF. CDR3 in DNA: TGTGCCAGCCAGGGTCAGGGGACTGAGCAGTTCTTC.

The chain joins TRBV5-1 to TRBJ1-5; 7 bases map to TRBD1. The junction had 5 bases not matched to a gene; V was cut back by 4 bases and J by 4 bases. CDR1 SGHRS and CDR2 YFSETQ come from the germline V gene. The length of the CDR3 is 14 residues. The CDR3: CASSVGTENQPQHF. CDR3 coding DNA: TGCGCCAGCAGCGTAGGGACAGAGAATCAGCCCCAGCATTTT.

The chain joins TRBV7-9 to TRBJ2-7; TRBD2 agrees at 7 bases. With 5 bases clipped from V and 1 base from J, the junction kept 8 bases outside the gene matches. CDR1 SEHNR and CDR2 FQNEAQ come from the germline V gene (reference sequence). This CDR3 has 15 residues. The CDR3 DNA follows: TGTGCCAGCAGCGGCGGCCTAGCGGATTCCTACGAGCAGTACTTC. It translates to CASSGGLADSYEQYF.